Following are 8 T cell receptor beta chains from one sample sequenced in a study of T cells in localized non-small cell lung cancer. Repertoires were generated with immunoSEQ multiplex PCR, while TCRdb's copy carries only in-frame clones and drops some. Found here are tens of thousands of clones, approximately 88% of them singletons; the top ten hold roughly 15%. The specimen was peripheral blood, collected before any cancer treatment. These receptors were obtained from a man between 40 and 69 years old with stage I squamous cell lung carcinoma.

This sequence joins TRBV12-5 and TRBJ2-1; maybe TRBD1 (7 bases). The CDR3 extends over 14 amino acids. Germline CDR1 LGHNT, CDR2 FRNRAP. V lost 6 bases, J lost 0 bases, and 9 bases lay in between. The DNA of the CDR3 is TGTGCTAGTGGCAGGGGGGTCTCCTACAATGAGCAGTTCTTC. Protein: CASGRGVSYNEQFF.

The CDR3: CASSPQTQQGATYNSPLHF. CDR3 nucleotides: TGCGCCAGCAGCCCCCAGACCCAACAGGGGGCTACCTATAATTCACCCCTCCACTTT. The chain has TRBV5-1 and TRBJ1-6; 9 nucleotides line up with TRBD1. The CDR3 runs 19 residues. V shed 4 bases, J shed 2 bases, and the junction held 13 bases outside the gene matches. Germline assignment: CDR1 SGHRS and CDR2 YFSETQ.

The V call is TRBV25-1, the J call TRBJ2-1; the match to TRBD2 covers 7 bases. V lost 5 bases to trimming and J lost 10 bases; unmatched junction nucleotides: 5. Germline V gives CDR1 MGHDK, CDR2 SYGVNS. The CDR3 is made up of 12 amino acids. The CDR3 protein is CASSPPGREQFF. CDR3 in DNA: TGTGCCAGCAGTCCCCCCGGGAGGGAGCAGTTCTTC.

The rearrangement uses TRBV9 and TRBJ2-6; D assignment may be TRBD1 or TRBD2 (5 bases each). With 0 bases removed from V and 0 bases from J, the gap between germline ends came to 10 bases. Germline CDR1 and CDR2: SGDLS and YYNGEE. This CDR3 comprises 17 residues. The CDR3 sequence is CASSVGGPSSGANVLTF. The DNA of the CDR3 is TGTGCCAGCAGCGTAGGGGGACCGAGCTCTGGGGCCAACGTCCTGACTTTC.

This clone was picked up one time. V is TRBV7-3 and J is TRBJ2-1; D remains ambiguous. The germline V and J ends were trimmed by 5 bases and 2 bases, with 16 bases remaining between them. Germline-derived CDR1 and CDR2 are SGHTA and FQGTGA. This CDR3 has 16 amino acids. The CDR3 region is CASSKKSPDPYNEQFF. The CDR3 nucleotides read TGTGCCAGCAGCAAAAAAAGCCCCGATCCCTACAATGAGCAGTTCTTC.

V is TRBV5-6 and J is TRBJ1-4, with D perhaps matching TRBD1 (5 bases). Germline CDR1 is SGHDT and CDR2 is YYEEEE. The V and J ends lost 0 bases and 5 bases respectively, with 20 bases between them. This CDR3 spans 18 amino acids. CDR3 in DNA: TGTGCCAGCAGCTTGGGCACATCTAGCGGGACGGGGAATGAAAAACTGTTTTTT. Its translation is CASSLGTSSGTGNEKLFF. Filled out from reference TRBV5-6 and TRBJ1-4, the complete variable domain reads DAGVTQSPTHLIKTRGQQVTLRCSPKSGHDTVSWYQQALGQGPQFIFQYYEEEERQRGNFPDRFSGHQFPNYSSELNVNALLLGDSALYLCASSLGTSSGTGNEKLFFGSGTQLSVL.

The chain has TRBV5-5 and TRBJ2-7; 11 bases fit TRBD1. CDR1 is SGHKS, CDR2 YYEKEE, per germline (reference sequence). V shed 4 bases, J shed 4 bases, and the junction held 10 bases outside the gene matches. This CDR3 contains 16 residues. This CDR3 is CASSPTLDRGLYEQYF. The DNA of the CDR3 is TGTGCCAGCAGCCCGACCCTGGACAGGGGGCTGTACGAGCAGTACTTC. The whole variable domain, remainder taken from reference TRBV5-5 and TRBJ2-7, is DAGVTQSPTHLIKTRGQQVTLRCSPISGHKSVSWYQQVLGQGPQFIFQYYEKEERGRGNFPDRFSARQFPNYSSELNVNALLLGDSALYLCASSPTLDRGLYEQYFGPGTRLTVT.

This clone was picked up one time. This chain joins TRBV9 and TRBJ1-4; tentatively, D is TRBD1 (5 bases). CDR1 is SGDLS, CDR2 YYNGEE, per germline. V lost 1 base and J lost 5, with 9 bases in between. This CDR3 comprises 14 residues. In nucleotides, the CDR3 is TGTGCCAGCAGCGTATATGGACAAAATGAAAAACTGTTTTTT. This sequence encodes CASSVYGQNEKLFF.